Below are 13 T cell receptor beta chains sequenced from a single sample in a study of a mutant IDH1 vaccine in newly diagnosed glioma. Their cognate antigens are unknown. Measured with immunoSEQ multiplex PCR; TCRdb has only the in-frame clones, and not every one. The sample has around 28,000 clones, around 80% seen once. Documented time point: week 23, last vaccination. What each vaccine dose contained was 300 ug of mutant IDH1 20-mer peptide, accompanied by topical imiquimod. The sample in question was PBMCs, obtained from a glioma patient whose treatment included an IDH1 peptide vaccine. Receptor source: a woman in her 30s with glioma.

The chain has TRBV5-1 and TRBJ2-3, with 7 bases identical to TRBD2. This CDR3 region has 17 residues. Germline V lookup: CDR1 SGHRS, CDR2 YFSETQ. V lost 0 bases, J lost 1 base, and 8 bases stayed unmatched. The CDR3, as DNA: TGCGCCAGCAGCTTGGTGCCTAGCGGTTTGGGCACAGATACGCAGTATTTT. It yields the protein CASSLVPSGLGTDTQYF.

The CDR3 reads CASSQGTGTEAFF. The CDR3 region has the DNA TGCGCCAGCAGCCAAGGGACAGGGACTGAAGCTTTCTTT. This rearrangement joins TRBV4-1 to TRBJ1-1; 8 bases align to TRBD1. Germline CDR1 and CDR2: MGHRA and YSYEKL. The CDR3 sequence is 13 residues long. V trimming: 1 base; J trimming: 5 bases; junction bases outside the gene matches: 0.

This chain joins TRBV6-5 and TRBJ2-5; D gene unclear. Trimming removed 0 bases at V and 7 bases at J, with 3 bases between. Germline V gene lookup returns CDR1 MNHEY and CDR2 SVGAGI. This CDR3 comprises 11 residues. In DNA, the CDR3 is TGTGCCAGCAGTTACTCGAGGACCCAGTACTTC. It yields the protein CASSYSRTQYF.

By share, this clone counts as medium-sized. V is TRBV18 and J is TRBJ1-5; D is ambiguous. Trimming shortened V by 2 bases and J by 0 bases, and 11 bases separated the two germline ends. The germline gives CDR1 KGHSH, CDR2 LQKENI. The CDR3 runs 16 residues. This chain's CDR3 is CASSPDRGDSNQPQHF. The CDR3 nucleotides read TGTGCCAGCTCACCAGACCGCGGTGATAGCAATCAGCCCCAGCATTTT.

A single count supports this clone. The chain joins TRBV11-2 to TRBJ2-4; D gene uncertain. The CDR3 has 13 amino acids. Between the trimmed V and J ends, which lost 0 bases and 9 bases, there was a span of 9 bases. In germline, CDR1 is SGHAT, CDR2 FQNNGV. The CDR3: CASSLERRGIQYF. Written as DNA, the CDR3 is TGTGCCAGCAGCTTAGAACGTAGAGGCATTCAGTACTTC.

This chain connects TRBV5-4 to TRBJ1-2; D ambiguous. V dropped 0 bases and J dropped 6 bases, with 12 bases sitting between them. CDR1 is SGHNT and CDR2 is YYREEE in the germline V gene (reference sequence). This CDR3 is 14 amino acids long. The CDR3 spells CASSLGGYSDGYTF. The CDR3 coding sequence is TGTGCCAGCAGCTTGGGAGGGTATTCGGATGGCTACACCTTC.

The genes are TRBV5-4 and TRBJ1-1, with 7 bases identical to TRBD1. J was trimmed by 0 bases and V by 3 bases; bases with no gene match: 5. This CDR3 has 15 residues. Germline lookup yields CDR1 SGHNT and CDR2 YYREEE (reference sequence). The CDR3 DNA sequence: TGTGCCAGCAGCTCCCCAGGGGGGATGAACACTGAAGCTTTCTTT. This sequence encodes CASSSPGGMNTEAFF.

The genes are TRBV5-6 and TRBJ2-1; tentatively, D is TRBD2 (7 bases). The V end lost 1 base, the J end lost 0 bases, and 17 bases lay between the germline ends. The CDR3 contains 18 residues. The V gene's germline CDR1 is SGHDT and CDR2 YYEEEE. The CDR3, as DNA: TGTGCCAGCAGCTTGCCGGGCGGGGGCGGCGGCTCCTACAATGAGCAGTTCTTC. This encodes CASSLPGGGGGSYNEQFF.

The rearrangement uses TRBV7-9 and TRBJ1-1; D gene ambiguous. Deletions cut 5 bases from V and 5 bases from J, with 12 bases between. CDR1 and CDR2 from the germline V gene are SEHNR and FQNEAQ (reference sequence). The CDR3 is 13 amino acids. The CDR3 loop is CASSRYERTEAFF. CDR3 in DNA: TGTGCCAGCAGCAGATACGAAAGAACTGAAGCTTTCTTT.

The genes are TRBV23-1 and TRBJ1-5, with no clear D. TRBV23-1 counts as an open reading frame of uncertain function. The V and J ends lost 6 bases and 7 bases respectively, with 16 bases between them. The CDR3 loop spans 14 amino acids. In nucleotides, the CDR3 is TGCGCCAGCAGGATCCGACGGCGGGCGCAGCCCCAGCATTTT. Translating it yields CASRIRRRAQPQHF.

The chain couples TRBV10-2 to TRBJ2-7; perhaps TRBD1 as D (6 bases). The CDR3 covers 14 residues. CDR1 and CDR2 (germline): WSHSY, SAAADI. V lost 11 bases and J 3 bases, leaving 20 bases between the germline ends. CDR3 protein: CAVGSGDTLYEQYF. The CDR3 coding sequence is TGCGCCGTAGGGAGTGGGGACACCCTCTACGAGCAGTACTTC.

The V gene is TRBV29-1, the J gene TRBJ2-1, with D possibly being TRBD1 (5 bases). This CDR3 has 14 residues. Germline-derived CDR1 and CDR2 are SQVTM and ANQGSEA. Deletions cut 2 bases from V and 6 bases from J, with 14 bases between. CDR3 protein: CSVELGLNFNEQFF. DNA of the CDR3: TGCAGCGTTGAATTGGGGCTAAATTTCAATGAGCAGTTCTTC.

The chain combines TRBV2 with TRBJ2-1; TRBD2 agrees at 11 bases. The CDR3 length is 17 residues. Looked up from germline, CDR1 is SNHLY and CDR2 is FYNNEI. Unmatched junction bases numbered 10, after V lost 6 bases and J lost 3 bases. CDR3 amino acids: CASRSLLAGGLYNEQFF. CDR3 sequence (DNA): TGTGCCAGCAGGAGCCTCCTAGCGGGGGGCCTCTACAATGAGCAGTTCTTC.